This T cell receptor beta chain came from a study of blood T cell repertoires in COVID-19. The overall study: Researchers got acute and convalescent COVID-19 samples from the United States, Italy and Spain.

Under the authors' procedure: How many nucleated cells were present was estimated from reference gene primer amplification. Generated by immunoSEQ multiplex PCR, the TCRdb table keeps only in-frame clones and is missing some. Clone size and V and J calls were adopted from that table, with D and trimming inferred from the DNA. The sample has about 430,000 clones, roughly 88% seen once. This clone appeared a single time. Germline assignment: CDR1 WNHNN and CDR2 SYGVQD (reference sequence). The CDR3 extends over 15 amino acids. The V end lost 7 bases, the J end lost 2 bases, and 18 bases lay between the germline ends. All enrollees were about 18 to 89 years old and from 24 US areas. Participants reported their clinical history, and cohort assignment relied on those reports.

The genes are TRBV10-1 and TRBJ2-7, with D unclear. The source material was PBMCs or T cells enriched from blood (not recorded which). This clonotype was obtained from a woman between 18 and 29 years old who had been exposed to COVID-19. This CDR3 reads CASKAAATSTYEQYF. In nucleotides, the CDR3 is TGCGCCAGCAAGGCCGCGGCGACGTCTACCTACGAGCAGTACTTC.